This TCR beta chain is drawn from a study of human T cells and chemical hapten exposure. Regarding the study as a whole: In comparison with controls, expanded TCRs gave rise to a significantly larger number of large CDR3 similarity clusters.

Indicated time point: patch test 2, 6 weeks after DPC sensitization. Treatment reported: therapeutic diphenylcyclopropenone sensitization with weekly scalp DPC. Each patch-test visit's blood sample preceded patch application. TCRdb redid the calling of the RACE reads with MiXCR, one entry per CDR3 protein. The repertoire consists of about 42,000 distinct CDR3 sequences, with about 8.9% occurring once and the leading ten covering approximately 16%. V lost 6 bases to trimming and J lost 1 base; unmatched junction nucleotides: 10. The CDR3 sequence is 17 residues long. CDR1 and CDR2 from the germline V gene are SNHLY and FYNNEI. This clonotype has a count of ten or more. Its antigen is undetermined.

The receptor comes from a woman in her 40s with alopecia areata. Some clones in this sample may be carry-over from other donors' samples. The chain carries TRBV2 and TRBJ1-5, with TRBD1 identical over 9 bases. Sequenced here: whole blood, sampled in connection with sensitization to the hapten diphenylcyclopropenone (DPC). The CDR3 sequence: CASRGQGRSGSNQPQHF. The CDR3, as DNA: TGTGCCAGCAGGGGACAGGGTAGGTCTGGGAGCAATCAGCCCCAGCATTTT.